These 24 T cell receptor beta chains share one sample of origin, sequenced in a study of naive and memory T cell subsets. Two oligonucleotides, mixed equimolar, formed the beta constant-region primer covering TRBC1 and TRBC2. TCRdb fed the UMI-ligation and nested PCR reads into MiXCR, producing one record per CDR3 protein. Among 130,000 to 150,000 distinct CDR3 sequences listed, about 15% were seen once. Sample: naive CD4+ T cells from blood. These receptors came from a human donor in good health.

The rearrangement links TRBV5-4 to TRBJ2-2; D is undetermined. This CDR3 contains 14 residues. Per germline, CDR1 SGHNT and CDR2 YYREEE (reference sequence). Trimming stripped 4 bases from V and 1 base from J, with 8 bases between. The CDR3 protein is CASSPNMNTGELFF. The CDR3 region has the DNA TGTGCCAGCAGCCCTAATATGAACACCGGGGAGCTGTTTTTT.

The V and J genes are TRBV28 and TRBJ2-3, with D tentatively TRBD1 (6 bases). Trimming stripped 4 bases from V and 1 base from J, with 9 bases between. The CDR3 length is 14 residues. Germline V gene data show CDR1 as MDHEN and CDR2 as SYDVKM. The CDR3 here is CASSSGQRTDTQYF. CDR3 in DNA: TGTGCCAGCAGTTCGGGACAACGCACAGATACGCAGTATTTT.

This chain joins TRBV7-2 and TRBJ2-7, with 7 bases matching TRBD2. Trimming took 1 base from V and 5 from J; bases not matched to a gene: 2. There are 13 residues in the CDR3. In germline, CDR1 is SGHTA, CDR2 FQGNSA. The CDR3 spells CASSLERGHEQYF. The CDR3 nucleotides read TGTGCCAGCAGCTTAGAGCGGGGCCACGAGCAGTACTTC.

This clonotype was counted once. The chain carries TRBV30 and TRBJ2-7, with 8 nucleotides matching TRBD2. The CDR3 is made up of 13 amino acids. V lost 2 bases, J lost 4 bases, and 4 bases stayed unmatched. Germline assignment: CDR1 GTSNPN and CDR2 SVGIG (reference sequence). CDR3: CAWSSGSLYEQYF. In nucleotides, the CDR3 is TGTGCCTGGAGTAGCGGGAGCCTATACGAGCAGTACTTC.

This chain connects TRBV6-2 or TRBV6-3 to TRBJ2-1; D ambiguous. V was shortened by 8 bases and J by 1 base, with 9 bases between the two germline ends. This CDR3 has 13 amino acids. CDR1 and CDR2 from the germline V gene are MNHEY and SVGEGT. CDR3 in DNA: TGTGCCAGCTACTCTACTTCCTACAATGAGCAGTTCTTC. This encodes CASYSTSYNEQFF.

This clonotype has only a few counts. The V call is TRBV30, the J call TRBJ2-7; the D is unclear. This CDR3 contains 13 residues. V shed 8 bases and J shed 3 bases, with 17 bases lying between them. From germline, CDR1 is GTSNPN and CDR2 SVGIG (reference sequence). The CDR3 protein is CASSRVGNYEQYF. DNA for the CDR3: TGTGCCAGCTCAAGGGTAGGGAACTACGAGCAGTACTTC.

The J gene is TRBJ2-1, the V gene TRBV4-1; weak D call: TRBD2 (6 bases). V dropped 10 bases and J dropped 6 bases, with 19 bases sitting between them. The CDR3 spans 14 residues. CDR1 is MGHRA and CDR2 is YSYEKL in the germline V gene. CDR3 nucleotide sequence: TGCGCCAACGAACCGGGACTGCTAATCAATGAGCAGTTCTTC. As protein: CANEPGLLINEQFF.

This clonotype was picked up a small number of times. V usage is TRBV7-9 and J usage is TRBJ1-1, with a weak D call TRBD1 (5 bases). V shed 7 bases and J shed 7 bases, with 19 bases lying between them. This CDR3 spans 14 amino acids. The germline gives CDR1 SEHNR, CDR2 FQNEAQ (reference sequence). The CDR3 coding sequence is TGTGCCAGCACCCCCACCCGGGACGGAATTGAAGCTTTCTTT. Protein sequence: CASTPTRDGIEAFF.

This chain links TRBV4-1 with TRBJ2-3; unclear D gene. The ends were cut back, 1 base at V and 0 bases at J, with 8 bases in the middle. Germline V gene lookup returns CDR1 MGHRA and CDR2 YSYEKL. The CDR3 loop spans 15 amino acids. The CDR3, as DNA: TGCGCCAGCAGCCAAGGACGAGGTAGCACAGATACGCAGTATTTT. Translating it yields CASSQGRGSTDTQYF.

This clonotype was seen more than once but under ten times. The chain combines TRBV2 with TRBJ1-1, with D maybe TRBD1 (6 bases). The germline gives CDR1 SNHLY, CDR2 FYNNEI. Deletions cut 6 bases from V and 3 bases from J, with 17 bases between. The CDR3 runs 15 residues. The CDR3 loop reads CASRQLSGVHTEAFF. CDR3 DNA: TGTGCCAGCAGACAACTTTCAGGGGTTCACACTGAAGCTTTCTTT.

This chain uses TRBV12-3 or TRBV12-4 with TRBJ2-1; TRBD2 aligns across 8 bases. The trim removed 6 bases at V and 1 base at J, leaving 8 bases unmatched. The CDR3 has 16 residues. The CDR3 here is CASRKSGSGSYNEQFF. As DNA, the CDR3 is TGTGCCAGCAGAAAGAGCGGGAGTGGTTCCTACAATGAGCAGTTCTTC.

This clonotype was picked up a small number of times. This chain links TRBV7-2 with TRBJ2-6; 16 positions match TRBD2. The trim removed 6 bases at V and 4 bases at J, leaving 18 bases unmatched. The CDR3 spans 22 residues. CDR1 and CDR2 from the germline V gene are SGHTA and FQGNSA. In nucleotides, the CDR3 is TGTGCCAGCAGTAAACCGGGACTAGCGGGAGGGTCAATTAAGAGGGGGGCCAACGTCCTGACTTTC. Its translation: CASSKPGLAGGSIKRGANVLTF.

This clonotype showed up just a few times. The V and J genes are TRBV9 and TRBJ2-3; TRBD2 agrees at 8 bases. J gave up 1 base and V 0 bases, and 4 bases lay outside the gene matches. Looked up from germline, CDR1 is SGDLS and CDR2 is YYNGEE. The CDR3 spans 16 residues. The CDR3 sequence: CASSVGPGGGTDTQYF. The CDR3 DNA is TGTGCCAGCAGCGTAGGTCCGGGAGGGGGCACAGATACGCAGTATTTT.

J is TRBJ1-2 and V is TRBV7-8; 8 nucleotides agree with TRBD1. This CDR3 region has 16 residues. CDR1 and CDR2 from the germline V gene are SGHVS and FQNEAQ. V lost 5 bases, J lost 7 bases, and 15 bases stayed unmatched. CDR3 sequence: CASSTRSRDRGGGYTF. The CDR3 DNA sequence: TGTGCCAGCAGCACGAGATCCCGAGACAGGGGAGGTGGCTACACCTTC.

Only a few counts were recorded for this clonotype. J is TRBJ1-3 and V is TRBV28; D may be TRBD1 (6 bases). Trimming removed 5 bases at V and 3 bases at J, with 14 bases between. Per germline, CDR1 MDHEN and CDR2 SYDVKM. There are 15 residues in the CDR3. The CDR3 loop reads CASSRAGTFGNTIYF. In DNA form, the CDR3 reads TGTGCCAGCAGTCGAGCTGGGACATTTGGAAACACCATATATTTT.

This clonotype was observed a few times. This chain joins TRBV20-1 and TRBJ2-7; 9 positions match TRBD1. From germline, CDR1 is DFQATT and CDR2 SNEGSKA (reference sequence). The CDR3 covers 14 residues. The ends lost 5 bases at V and 3 bases at J; junction bases unmatched: 8. The CDR3 here is CSALRTGVFYEQYF. CDR3 coding DNA: TGCAGTGCTCTTCGGACAGGGGTTTTCTACGAGCAGTACTTC.

The chain links TRBV6-1 to TRBJ2-2, with D tentatively TRBD1 (6 bases). This CDR3 has 15 amino acids. Trimming left V 0 bases short and J 4 bases short, with 9 bases between. Germline CDR1 is MNHNS and CDR2 is SASEGT. The CDR3 DNA reads TGTGCCAGCAGTGAAGCGACAGGCGGCACCGGGGAGCTGTTTTTT. It is translated as CASSEATGGTGELFF.

The rearrangement uses TRBV6-6 and TRBJ2-7; tentative D call: TRBD2 (5 bases). Looked up from germline, CDR1 is MNHNY and CDR2 is SVGAGI (reference sequence). The CDR3 runs 14 residues. The V end lost 6 bases, the J end lost 2 bases, and 14 bases lay between the germline ends. CDR3 DNA sequence: TGTGCCAGCAGCCAAGGCCCGGGGACCTACGAGCAGTACTTC. Amino acids: CASSQGPGTYEQYF.

This clonotype was counted a few times. CDR3 DNA: TGTGCCAGCAATATTCGGGACAGTGGGGCGGATACGCAGTATTTT. It yields the protein CASNIRDSGADTQYF. The genes are TRBV12-3 or TRBV12-4 and TRBJ2-3; the match to TRBD1 covers 7 bases. The V segment lost 7 bases and the J segment 6 bases; nucleotides outside the gene matches: 13. The CDR3 totals 15 residues.

V usage is TRBV10-3 and J usage is TRBJ2-5, with 12 nucleotides matching TRBD2. Germline-derived CDR1 and CDR2 are ENHRY and SYGVKD. The CDR3 covers 17 residues. Trimming removed 3 bases from V and 4 bases from J; junction bases left unmatched: 9. The CDR3 spells CAISETAALAGGETQYF. The CDR3 nucleotides are TGTGCCATCAGTGAAACGGCAGCACTAGCGGGAGGAGAGACCCAGTACTTC.

This clonotype was seen a handful of times. The CDR3 region has the DNA TGCAGTGCTAGAGATTCGGTTGGCGGCTACGAGCAGTACTTC. It specifies CSARDSVGGYEQYF. This chain uses TRBV20-1 with TRBJ2-7; no clear D. This CDR3 has 14 residues. The germline V and J ends were trimmed by 0 bases and 3 bases, with 12 bases remaining between them. Per the germline V gene, CDR1 is DFQATT and CDR2 is SNEGSKA (reference sequence).

The V and J genes are TRBV12-5 and TRBJ1-5; D remains unclear. V was clipped by 3 bases and J by 9 bases, with 9 bases between them. The germline V gene has CDR1 LGHNT and CDR2 FRNRAP. CDR3 length: 12 residues. CDR3 residues: CASGFAPGPQHF. In DNA form, the CDR3 reads TGTGCTAGTGGTTTTGCCCCAGGGCCCCAGCATTTT.

The chain links TRBV4-2 to TRBJ2-1; 8 bases fit TRBD2. Germline trimming cut 4 bases from V and 6 bases from J; bases unmatched to any gene: 8. The germline gives CDR1 LGHNA, CDR2 YNFKEQ. The CDR3 extends over 15 amino acids. The CDR3 DNA reads as TGTGCCAGCAGCCCTACAGCGGGAGATGGCAATGAGCAGTTCTTC. Residues: CASSPTAGDGNEQFF.

There are a few counts of this clonotype. The chain combines TRBV19 with TRBJ2-3; 7 bases agree with TRBD1. CDR1 and CDR2 (germline): LNHDA, SQIVND (reference sequence). The CDR3 is made up of 13 amino acids. The CDR3 DNA is TGTGGGACCCGGGACAGAAGCACAGATACGCAGTATTTT. Encoded protein: CGTRDRSTDTQYF.